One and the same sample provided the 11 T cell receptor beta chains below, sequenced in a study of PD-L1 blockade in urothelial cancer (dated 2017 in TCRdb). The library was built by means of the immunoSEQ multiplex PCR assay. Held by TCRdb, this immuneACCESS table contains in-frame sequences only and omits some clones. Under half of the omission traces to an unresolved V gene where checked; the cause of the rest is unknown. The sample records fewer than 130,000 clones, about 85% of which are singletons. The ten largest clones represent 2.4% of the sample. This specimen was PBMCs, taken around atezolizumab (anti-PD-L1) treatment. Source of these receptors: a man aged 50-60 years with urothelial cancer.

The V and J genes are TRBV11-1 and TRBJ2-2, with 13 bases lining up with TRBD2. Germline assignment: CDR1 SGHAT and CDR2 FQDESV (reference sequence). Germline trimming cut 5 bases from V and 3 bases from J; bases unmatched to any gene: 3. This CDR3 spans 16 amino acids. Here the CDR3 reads CASSGTSGEYTGELFF. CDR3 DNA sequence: TGTGCCAGCAGCGGGACTAGCGGGGAATACACCGGGGAGCTGTTTTTT.

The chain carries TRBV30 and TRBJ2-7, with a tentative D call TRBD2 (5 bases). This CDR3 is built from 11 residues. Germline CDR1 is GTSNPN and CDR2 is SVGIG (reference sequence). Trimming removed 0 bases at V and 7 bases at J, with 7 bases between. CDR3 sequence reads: CAWSVPGEQYF. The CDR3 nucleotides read TGTGCCTGGAGTGTACCGGGGGAGCAGTACTTC.

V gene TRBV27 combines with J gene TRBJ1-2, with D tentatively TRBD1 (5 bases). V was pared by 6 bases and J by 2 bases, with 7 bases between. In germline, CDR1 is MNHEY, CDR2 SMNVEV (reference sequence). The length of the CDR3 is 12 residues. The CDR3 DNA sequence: TGTGCCAGCAGCGACAGAAACTATGGCTACACCTTC. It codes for CASSDRNYGYTF.

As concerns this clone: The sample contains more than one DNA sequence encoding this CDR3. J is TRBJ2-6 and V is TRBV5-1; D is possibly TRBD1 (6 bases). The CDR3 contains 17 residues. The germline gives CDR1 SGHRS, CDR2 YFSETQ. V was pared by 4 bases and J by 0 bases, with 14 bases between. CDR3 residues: CASSLGQPSSGANVLTF. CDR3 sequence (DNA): TGCGCCAGCAGCCTAGGACAGCCTTCCTCTGGGGCCAACGTCCTGACTTTC.

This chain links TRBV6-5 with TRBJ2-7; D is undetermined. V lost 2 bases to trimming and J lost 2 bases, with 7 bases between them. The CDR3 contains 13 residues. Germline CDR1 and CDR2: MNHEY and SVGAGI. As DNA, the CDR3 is TGTGCCAGCAGTTACGGGCTGGCCTACGAGCAGTACTTC. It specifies CASSYGLAYEQYF.

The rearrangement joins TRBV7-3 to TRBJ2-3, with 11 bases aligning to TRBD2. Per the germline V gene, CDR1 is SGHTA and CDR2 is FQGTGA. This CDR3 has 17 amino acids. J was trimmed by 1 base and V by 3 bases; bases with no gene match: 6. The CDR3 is CASSLGLAGGGTDTQYF. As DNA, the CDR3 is TGTGCCAGCAGCTTGGGGCTAGCGGGAGGCGGCACAGATACGCAGTATTTT.

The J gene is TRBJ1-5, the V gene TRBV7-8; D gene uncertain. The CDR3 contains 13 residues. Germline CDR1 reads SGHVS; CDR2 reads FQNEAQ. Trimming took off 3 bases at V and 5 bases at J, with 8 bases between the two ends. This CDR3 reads CASSFNTYQPQHF. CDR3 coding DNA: TGTGCCAGCAGCTTTAACACCTATCAGCCCCAGCATTTT.

This CDR3 reads CASRGGDTQYF. The CDR3 DNA follows: TGTGCCAGCAGAGGCGGAGATACGCAGTATTTT. The chain carries TRBV28 and TRBJ2-3; no definite D call. Germline values: CDR1 MDHEN, CDR2 SYDVKM. The CDR3 is made up of 11 amino acids. Trimming removed 6 bases from V and 5 bases from J, with 6 bases in between.

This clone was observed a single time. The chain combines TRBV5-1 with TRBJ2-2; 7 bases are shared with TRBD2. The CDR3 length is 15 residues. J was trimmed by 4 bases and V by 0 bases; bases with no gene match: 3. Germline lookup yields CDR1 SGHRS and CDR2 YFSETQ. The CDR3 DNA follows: TGCGCCAGCAGCTTGGTAGCGGGCCGCACCGGGGAGCTGTTTTTT. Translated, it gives CASSLVAGRTGELFF.

The CDR3 protein is CASSLAAGSTDTQYF. The CDR3 DNA sequence: TGCGCCAGCAGCTTGGCGGCGGGCTCCACAGATACGCAGTATTTT. This chain links TRBV5-1 with TRBJ2-3; perhaps TRBD2 as D (5 bases). Trimming cost V 0 bases and J 2 bases, with 10 bases left between them. The germline V gene encodes CDR1 SGHRS and CDR2 YFSETQ. The CDR3 length is 15 residues. Supplemented by reference TRBV5-1 and TRBJ2-3, the full variable domain reads KAGVTQTPRYLIKTRGQQVTLSCSPISGHRSVSWYQQTPGQGLQFLFEYFSETQRNKGNFPGRFSGRQFSNSRSEMNVSTLELGDSALYLCASSLAAGSTDTQYFGPGTRLTVL.

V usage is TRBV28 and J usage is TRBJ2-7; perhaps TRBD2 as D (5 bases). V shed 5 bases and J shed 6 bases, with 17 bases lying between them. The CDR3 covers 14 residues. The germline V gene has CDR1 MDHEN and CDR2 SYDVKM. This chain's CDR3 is CASSQYVGSFEQYF. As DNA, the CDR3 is TGTGCCAGCAGTCAGTATGTAGGGAGTTTCGAGCAGTACTTC.